This record looks at one TCR beta chain sequence and its context. CDR1 and CDR2 (germline): MNHEY, SVGAGI. The V and J ends lost 4 bases and 6 bases, in that order; junction bases with no gene match: 7. This CDR3 is 15 amino acids long. The data belong to a study of blood T cell repertoires in COVID-19. Study-wide background: Samples of COVID-19 (acute and convalescent) were obtained from the United States, Italy and Spain. Sources were T cells, B-cell-depleted T cells, or PBMCs; the material itself was cDNA or gDNA.

In the study's own analysis: The authors estimated nucleated cell counts from reference gene primer amplification. TCRdb keeps only in-frame clones here, not all; method: immunoSEQ multiplex PCR. V and J calls and clone size are given by that table; D and trimming were obtained from the DNA. The table has around 130,000 clones, about 83% seen once. The TCR sequence derives from a woman aged 45 to 65 with acute or convalescent COVID-19. Material for sequencing was peripheral blood. This sequence joins TRBV6-5 and TRBJ2-2; 8 nucleotides agree with TRBD1. This CDR3 is CASSFHRGDAGELFF. For the CDR3, the DNA is TGTGCCAGCAGTTTTCACAGGGGGGACGCCGGGGAGCTGTTTTTT.